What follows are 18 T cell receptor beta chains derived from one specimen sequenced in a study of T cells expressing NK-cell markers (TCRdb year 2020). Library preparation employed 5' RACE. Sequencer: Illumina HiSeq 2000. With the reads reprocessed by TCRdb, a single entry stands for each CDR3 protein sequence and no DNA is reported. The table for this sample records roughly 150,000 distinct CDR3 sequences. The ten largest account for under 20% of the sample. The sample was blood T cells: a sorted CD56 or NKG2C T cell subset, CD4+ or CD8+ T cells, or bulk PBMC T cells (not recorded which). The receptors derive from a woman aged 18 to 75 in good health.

CDR3 loop: CATSRGVLTYEQYF. This rearrangement joins TRBV15 to TRBJ2-7. Looked up from germline, CDR1 is LNHNV and CDR2 is YYDKDF (reference sequence). The CDR3 covers 14 residues.

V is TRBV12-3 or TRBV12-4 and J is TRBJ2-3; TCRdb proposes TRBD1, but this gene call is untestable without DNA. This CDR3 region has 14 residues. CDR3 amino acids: CASSLGQGTDTQYF.

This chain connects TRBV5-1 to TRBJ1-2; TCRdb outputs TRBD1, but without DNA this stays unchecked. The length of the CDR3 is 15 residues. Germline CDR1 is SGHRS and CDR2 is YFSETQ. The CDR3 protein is CASSLSTGSNYGYTF.

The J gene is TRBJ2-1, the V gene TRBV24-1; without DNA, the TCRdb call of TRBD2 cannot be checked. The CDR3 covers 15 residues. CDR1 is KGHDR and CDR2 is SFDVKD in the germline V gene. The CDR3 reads CATSDRLAGDNEQFF.

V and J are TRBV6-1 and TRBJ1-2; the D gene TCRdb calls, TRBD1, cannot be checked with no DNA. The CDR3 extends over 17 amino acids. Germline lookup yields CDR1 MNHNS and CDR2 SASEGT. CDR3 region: CASSSEALGGYSYGYTF.

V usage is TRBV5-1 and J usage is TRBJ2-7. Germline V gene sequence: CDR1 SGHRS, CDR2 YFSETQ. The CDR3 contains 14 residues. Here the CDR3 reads CASSLAVGSYEQYF.

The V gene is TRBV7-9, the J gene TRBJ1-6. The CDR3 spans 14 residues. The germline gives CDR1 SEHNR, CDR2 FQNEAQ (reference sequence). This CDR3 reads CASSPDGFNSPLHF.

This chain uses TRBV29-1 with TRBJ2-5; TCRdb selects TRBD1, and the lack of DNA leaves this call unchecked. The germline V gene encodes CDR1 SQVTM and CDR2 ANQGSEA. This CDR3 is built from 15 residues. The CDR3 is CSVATRDRGYQTQYF.

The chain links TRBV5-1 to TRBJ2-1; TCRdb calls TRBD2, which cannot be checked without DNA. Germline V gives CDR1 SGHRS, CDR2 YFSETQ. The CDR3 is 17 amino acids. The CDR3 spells CASSFSGAAFSYNEQFF.

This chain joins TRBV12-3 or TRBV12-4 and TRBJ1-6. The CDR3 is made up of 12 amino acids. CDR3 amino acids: CASSLPGLPLHF.

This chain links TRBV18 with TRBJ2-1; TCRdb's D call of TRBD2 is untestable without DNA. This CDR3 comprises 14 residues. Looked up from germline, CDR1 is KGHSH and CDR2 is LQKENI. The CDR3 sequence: CASSRLAGNNEQFF.

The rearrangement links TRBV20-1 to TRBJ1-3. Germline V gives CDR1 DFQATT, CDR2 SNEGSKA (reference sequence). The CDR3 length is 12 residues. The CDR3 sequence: CSALGPGNTIYF.

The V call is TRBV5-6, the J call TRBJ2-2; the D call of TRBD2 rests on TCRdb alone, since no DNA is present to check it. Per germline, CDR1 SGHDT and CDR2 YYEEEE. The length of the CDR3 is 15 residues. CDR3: CASSNIVPNTGELFF.

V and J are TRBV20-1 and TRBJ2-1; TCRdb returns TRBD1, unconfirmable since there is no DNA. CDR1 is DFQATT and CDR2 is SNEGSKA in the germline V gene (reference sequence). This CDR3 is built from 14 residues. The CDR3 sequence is CSARDSGSINEQFF.

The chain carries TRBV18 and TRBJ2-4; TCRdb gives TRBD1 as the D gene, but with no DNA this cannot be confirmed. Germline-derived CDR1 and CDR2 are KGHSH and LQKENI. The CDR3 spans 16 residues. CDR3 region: CASSPRGGLAKNIQYF.

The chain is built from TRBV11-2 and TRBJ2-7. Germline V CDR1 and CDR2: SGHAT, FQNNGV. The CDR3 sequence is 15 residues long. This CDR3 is CASSLDAGSSYEQYF.

CDR3: CASSVDTGGLAETQYF. This chain links TRBV9 with TRBJ2-5; TCRdb's assignment of TRBD2 cannot be checked, as there is no DNA. The V gene's germline CDR1 is SGDLS and CDR2 YYNGEE. This CDR3 is built from 16 residues.

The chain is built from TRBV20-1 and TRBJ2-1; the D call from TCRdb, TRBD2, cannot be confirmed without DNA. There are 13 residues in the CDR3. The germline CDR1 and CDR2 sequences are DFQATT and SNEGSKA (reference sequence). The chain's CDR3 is CSARRDQYNEQFF.